Listed here is a single T cell receptor beta chain. Assay used: immunoSEQ multiplex PCR; TCRdb lists only in-frame clones, some missing. The sample gives under 110,000 clones, 75% to 95% of which show up once; 3.1% is in the top ten. This entry comes from a study of T cell changes during pregnancy in multiple sclerosis. Germline V gene lookup returns CDR1 SQVTM and CDR2 ANQGSEA. This CDR3 contains 12 residues. Trimming removed 4 bases from V and 7 bases from J, with 14 bases in between. This material consisted of peripheral blood, taken in the second trimester of pregnancy. This clonotype was obtained from a female donor with multiple sclerosis, enrolled in a pregnancy study. This chain links TRBV29-1 with TRBJ2-7; tentatively, D is TRBD1 (6 bases). CDR3 sequence reads: CSVVRGTVEQYF. CDR3 sequence (DNA): TGCAGCGTTGTCAGGGGTACAGTGGAGCAGTACTTC.